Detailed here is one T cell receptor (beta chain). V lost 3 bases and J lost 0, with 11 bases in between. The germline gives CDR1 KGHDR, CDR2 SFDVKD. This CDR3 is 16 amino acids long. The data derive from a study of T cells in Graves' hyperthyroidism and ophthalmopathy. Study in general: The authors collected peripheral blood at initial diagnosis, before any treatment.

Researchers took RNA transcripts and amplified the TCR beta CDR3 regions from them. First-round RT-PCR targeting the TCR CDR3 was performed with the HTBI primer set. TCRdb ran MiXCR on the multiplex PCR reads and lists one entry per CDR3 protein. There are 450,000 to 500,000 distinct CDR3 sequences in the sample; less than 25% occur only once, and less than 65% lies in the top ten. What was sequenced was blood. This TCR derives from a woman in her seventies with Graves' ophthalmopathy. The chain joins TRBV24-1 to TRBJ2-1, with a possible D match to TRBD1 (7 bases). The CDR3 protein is CATSDKQGGSYNEQFF. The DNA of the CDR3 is TGTGCCACCAGTGATAAGCAGGGGGGCTCCTACAATGAGCAGTTCTTC.